This T cell receptor (beta chain) comes out of a study of spatial heterogeneity in lung cancer. Looking at the study overall: The library had UMIs, and each TCR and UMI pair averaged more than ten raw reads.

J was trimmed by 0 bases and V by 7 bases; bases with no gene match: 5. Germline CDR1 is SQVTM and CDR2 is ANQGSEA. The CDR3 contains 13 residues. This clonotype was seen a few times. Its antigen is not identified. Findings and caveats of the study: Tumor mutation counts were tracked by expanded intratumoral alpha and beta TCR counts. In tumor T cells, estimated coverage reached roughly 6.8% for alpha chains and approximately 13% for beta chains.

Time point defined: sample taken at primary tumor resection. The donor group consisted of some 70 patients who had untreated, early-stage non-small cell lung cancer. TCRdb recomputed calls from the 5' RACE reads with MiXCR, one row per CDR3 protein. This sample has 7,500 to 9,000 distinct CDR3 sequences, with roughly 7% found just once. Material: lung tumor tissue, obtained at surgery. The TCR originated in a male donor with early-stage non-small cell lung cancer. The chain joins TRBV29-1 to TRBJ1-1; 7 positions match TRBD1. The CDR3 sequence: CSALDRLNTEAFF. The CDR3 nucleotides are TGCAGCGCCCTGGACAGGTTGAACACTGAAGCTTTCTTT.